Following are 20 T cell receptor beta chains from one sample sequenced in a study of blood T cell repertoires in COVID-19. Profiled with immunoSEQ multiplex PCR; TCRdb holds only in-frame clones, not every one. The profile shows 150,000 to 200,000 clones, over 75% of them singletons. The sample consisted of peripheral blood. All receptors derive from a man aged 70 or older who had recovered from COVID-19.

The rearrangement uses TRBV2 and TRBJ1-3; TRBD1 agrees at 7 bases. J lost 3 bases, V lost 7 bases, and 6 bases had no gene match. Germline CDR1 and CDR2: SNHLY and FYNNEI. This CDR3 spans 14 amino acids. DNA of the CDR3: TGTGCCAGCAACATAGGGGGCTTTGGAAACACCATATATTTT. Amino acid sequence: CASNIGGFGNTIYF.

In this sample, this clone turned up once. V usage is TRBV5-1 and J usage is TRBJ2-1; 11 bases agree with TRBD1. The V gene's germline CDR1 is SGHRS and CDR2 YFSETQ. The CDR3 is 19 residues long. V dropped 2 bases and J dropped 1; count of bases not matched to a gene: 11. The CDR3 DNA reads TGCGCCAGCAGCTTTGGGAATACGGGACAGGGGGGATCCTACAATGAGCAGTTCTTC. It specifies CASSFGNTGQGGSYNEQFF.

The rearrangement uses TRBV9 and TRBJ2-3; D remains ambiguous. Germline CDR1 and CDR2: SGDLS and YYNGEE. Trimming took 4 bases from V and 3 from J, leaving 9 bases between them. This CDR3 is built from 13 residues. CDR3 sequence reads: CASSLHLTDTQYF. CDR3 DNA: TGTGCCAGCAGCCTCCACTTGACAGATACGCAGTATTTT.

V gene TRBV6-5 combines with J gene TRBJ2-3, with D hard to call. The CDR3 loop spans 12 amino acids. Germline assignment: CDR1 MNHEY and CDR2 SVGAGI. Trimming cost V 6 bases and J 5 bases, with 9 bases left between them. CDR3 sequence: CASSATQDTQYF. CDR3 in DNA: TGTGCCAGCAGCGCAACACAAGATACGCAGTATTTT.

The chain is built from TRBV18 and TRBJ1-5; maybe TRBD1 (5 bases). The CDR3 consists of 15 residues. Germline V lookup: CDR1 KGHSH, CDR2 LQKENI. V lost 3 bases and J 3 bases, leaving 12 bases between the germline ends. The CDR3 protein is CASSPGRGFNQPQHF. DNA for the CDR3: TGTGCCAGCTCACCGGGGCGGGGGTTCAATCAGCCCCAGCATTTT.

This chain joins TRBV5-1 and TRBJ2-5; D not resolved. From germline, CDR1 is SGHRS and CDR2 YFSETQ. Trimming removed 4 bases from V and 5 bases from J, with 21 bases in between. There are 16 residues in the CDR3. This CDR3 reads CASSPLPVGGQETQYF. The CDR3 DNA reads as TGCGCCAGCAGCCCCCTCCCGGTCGGTGGGCAGGAGACCCAGTACTTC.

The gene calls are TRBV28 and TRBJ1-6; D ambiguous. Trimming took off 7 bases at V and 6 bases at J, with 16 bases between the two ends. The CDR3 is 15 residues long. Germline-derived CDR1 and CDR2 are MDHEN and SYDVKM. The CDR3 loop reads CASTRGGPLNSPLHF. CDR3 DNA: TGTGCCAGCACCCGGGGAGGGCCTCTTAATTCACCCCTCCACTTT.

CDR3 sequence: CASSPGQESYNEQFF. DNA for the CDR3: TGTGCCAGCAGTCCGGGACAGGAGTCCTACAATGAGCAGTTCTTC. V usage is TRBV28 and J usage is TRBJ2-1; 8 positions match TRBD1. CDR1 and CDR2 (germline): MDHEN, SYDVKM. The CDR3 totals 15 residues. V was clipped by 5 bases and J by 1 base; unmatched bases: 4.

DNA for the CDR3: TGTGCCAGCAGCGTAGGTGGAGGGCTCGGCTATGAGCAGTTCTTC. Translating gives CASSVGGGLGYEQFF. This chain connects TRBV9 to TRBJ2-1; possibly TRBD2 for D (6 bases). CDR3 length: 15 amino acids. The germline V gene has CDR1 SGDLS and CDR2 YYNGEE. The V gene lost 0 bases and the J gene lost 8 bases, with 15 bases spanning the gap.

The chain combines TRBV5-1 with TRBJ2-1; no reliable D call. Per germline, CDR1 SGHRS and CDR2 YFSETQ. The ends were cut back, 2 bases at V and 5 bases at J, with 2 bases in the middle. The length of the CDR3 is 11 residues. The CDR3 protein is CASSFDNEQFF. CDR3 coding DNA: TGCGCCAGCAGCTTCGACAATGAGCAGTTCTTC.

This CDR3 is CASNMGLAGGPSEQFF. The CDR3 DNA reads as TGTGCCAGTAATATGGGACTAGCGGGAGGGCCGAGTGAGCAGTTCTTC. This chain links TRBV19 with TRBJ2-1, with 16 bases lining up with TRBD2. The V segment lost 7 bases and the J segment 9 bases; nucleotides outside the gene matches: 9. Germline values: CDR1 LNHDA, CDR2 SQIVND (reference sequence). The CDR3 spans 16 residues.

The J gene is TRBJ2-1, the V gene TRBV11-2; 11 bases fit TRBD2. The CDR3 extends over 16 amino acids. Trimming removed 4 bases from V and 7 bases from J; junction bases left unmatched: 9. From germline, CDR1 is SGHAT and CDR2 FQNNGV. The CDR3 DNA sequence: TGTGCCAGCAGCTCGACTAGCGGGATGTTTGGAAATGAGCAGTTCTTC. Its protein product is CASSSTSGMFGNEQFF.

The chain uses TRBV27 and TRBJ2-1, with 7 positions matching TRBD2. This CDR3 region has 15 residues. Looked up from germline, CDR1 is MNHEY and CDR2 is SMNVEV (reference sequence). V dropped 0 bases and J dropped 5; count of bases not matched to a gene: 4. For the CDR3, the DNA is TGTGCCAGCAGTTTATCGCGGGGGTCTCACAATGAGCAGTTCTTC. Translation gives CASSLSRGSHNEQFF.

This chain connects TRBV6-5 to TRBJ2-2; D is perhaps TRBD2 (5 bases). V shed 7 bases and J shed 5 bases, with 17 bases lying between them. In germline, CDR1 is MNHEY, CDR2 SVGAGI. This CDR3 comprises 15 residues. CDR3 in amino acids: CASTPPRARTGELFF. Written as DNA, the CDR3 is TGTGCCAGCACCCCCCCGAGGGCGCGGACCGGGGAGCTGTTTTTT.

The chain recombines TRBV5-1 with TRBJ1-1; TRBD1 might be the D (6 bases). V lost 0 bases and J 2 bases, leaving 17 bases between the germline ends. The CDR3 totals 17 residues. CDR1 SGHRS and CDR2 YFSETQ come from the germline V gene. Here the CDR3 DNA reads TGCGCCAGCAGCTTGGAGGGGCAGGGGAGGGGAAACACTGAAGCTTTCTTT. It encodes CASSLEGQGRGNTEAFF.

The rearrangement links TRBV30 to TRBJ2-2; weak D call: TRBD1 (6 bases). Trimming took off 2 bases at V and 6 bases at J, with 10 bases between the two ends. The CDR3 contains 13 residues. Germline V gene sequence: CDR1 GTSNPN, CDR2 SVGIG (reference sequence). CDR3 sequence reads: CAWSSTGSGELFF. The CDR3, as DNA: TGTGCCTGGAGTTCTACAGGGTCCGGGGAGCTGTTTTTT.

V is TRBV15 and J is TRBJ2-1; possibly TRBD2 for D (6 bases). CDR1 is LNHNV, CDR2 YYDKDF, per germline (reference sequence). Trimming cost V 0 bases and J 2 bases, with 14 bases left between them. The CDR3 sequence is 17 residues long. The CDR3: CATSRDSRGTTYNEQFF. The DNA for the CDR3 is TGTGCCACCAGCAGAGATTCTCGCGGGACGACCTACAATGAGCAGTTCTTC.

The rearrangement links TRBV9 to TRBJ1-3; TRBD1 is a possible D gene (5 bases). The CDR3 is 14 amino acids. Germline lookup yields CDR1 SGDLS and CDR2 YYNGEE. Trimming cost V 5 bases and J 1 base, with 10 bases left between them. The CDR3 sequence is CASSPGGSGNTIYF. CDR3 DNA: TGTGCCAGCAGTCCCGGGGGGTCTGGAAACACCATATATTTT. Supplemented by reference TRBV9 and TRBJ1-3, the full variable domain reads DSGVTQTPKHLITATGQRVTLRCSPRSGDLSVYWYQQSLDQGLQFLIQYYNGEERAKGNILERFSAQQFPDLHSELNLSSLELGDSALYFCASSPGGSGNTIYFGEGSWLTVV.

The chain recombines TRBV9 with TRBJ2-3; no definite D call. The CDR3 covers 14 residues. Trimming shortened V by 0 bases and J by 4 bases, and 9 bases separated the two germline ends. The germline CDR1 and CDR2 sequences are SGDLS and YYNGEE. CDR3 in amino acids: CASSVVVEPDTQYF. DNA of the CDR3: TGTGCCAGCAGCGTAGTAGTAGAGCCAGATACGCAGTATTTT.

This rearrangement joins TRBV2 to TRBJ1-2; no definite D call. V dropped 3 bases and J dropped 3 bases, with 8 bases sitting between them. Germline V gene sequence: CDR1 SNHLY, CDR2 FYNNEI. CDR3 length equals 13 residues. CDR3 region: CASSDLADYGYTF. CDR3 DNA sequence: TGTGCCAGCAGTGACCTGGCAGACTATGGCTACACCTTC.